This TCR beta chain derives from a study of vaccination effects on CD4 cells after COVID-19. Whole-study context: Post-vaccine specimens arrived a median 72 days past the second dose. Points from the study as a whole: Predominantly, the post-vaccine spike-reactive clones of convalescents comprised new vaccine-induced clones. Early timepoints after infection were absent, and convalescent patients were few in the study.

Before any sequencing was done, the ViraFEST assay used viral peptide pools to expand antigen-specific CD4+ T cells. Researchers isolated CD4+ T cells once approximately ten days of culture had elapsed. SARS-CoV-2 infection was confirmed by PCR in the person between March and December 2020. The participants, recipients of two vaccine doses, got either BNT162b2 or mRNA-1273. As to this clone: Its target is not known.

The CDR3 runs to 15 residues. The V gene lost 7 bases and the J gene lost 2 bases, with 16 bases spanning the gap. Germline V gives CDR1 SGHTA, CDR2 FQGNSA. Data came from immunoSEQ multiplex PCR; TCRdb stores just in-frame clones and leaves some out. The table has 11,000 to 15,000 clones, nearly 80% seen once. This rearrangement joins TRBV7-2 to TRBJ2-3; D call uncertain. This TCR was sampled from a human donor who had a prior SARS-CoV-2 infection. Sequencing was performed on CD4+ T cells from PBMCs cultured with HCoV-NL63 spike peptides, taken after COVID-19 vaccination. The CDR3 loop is CASTYRALHTDTQYF. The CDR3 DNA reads TGTGCCAGCACTTATCGTGCGTTACACACAGATACGCAGTATTTT.